Listed below are T cell receptor beta chains from one sample, sequenced in a study of blood T cells in healthy people across ages. TCRdb re-called the 5' RACE reads through MiXCR, storing one row per CDR3 protein. The sample carries 650,000 to 800,000 distinct CDR3 sequences, around 45% recorded once. The specimen sequenced was blood. All receptors derive from a man in his 60s in good health. Each CDR3 is given with its conserved first and last residue. Each record gives: CDR3 protein, CDR3 DNA, J gene, clone size, V gene, D gene. D genes are given only for firm matches. Not every row has a clone size; where given, it reads once, few, many or a size class.

cdr3_aa: CASSSPGATREAFF; cdr3_nt: TGTGCCAGCAGCTCTCCGGGGGCAACTCGAGAAGCTTTCTTT; j_call: TRBJ1-1; clone_size: once; v_call: TRBV11-2; d_call: .
cdr3_aa: CASSFFGQSSYEQYF; cdr3_nt: TGTGCCAGCAGTTTTTTTGGACAGAGCTCCTACGAGCAGTACTTC; j_call: TRBJ2-7; clone_size: .; v_call: TRBV12-3/TRBV12-4; d_call: .
cdr3_aa: CASSQVNLQNTEAFF; cdr3_nt: TGCGCCAGCAGCCAAGTTAACCTCCAGAACACTGAAGCTTTCTTT; j_call: TRBJ1-1; clone_size: .; v_call: TRBV4-3; d_call: .
cdr3_aa: CSARDQLNEQYF; cdr3_nt: TGCAGTGCTAGAGATCAACTGAATGAGCAGTACTTC; j_call: TRBJ2-7; clone_size: once; v_call: TRBV20-1; d_call: .
cdr3_aa: CASSSEGGPYTQYF; cdr3_nt: TGTGCCAGCAGTTCAGAGGGGGGACCGTATACGCAGTATTTT; j_call: TRBJ2-3; clone_size: .; v_call: TRBV12-3/TRBV12-4; d_call: .
cdr3_aa: CASSLGPGQGGNEQFF; cdr3_nt: TGTGCCAGCAGTCTAGGACCGGGACAGGGAGGAAATGAGCAGTTCTTC; j_call: TRBJ2-1; clone_size: .; v_call: TRBV27; d_call: TRBD1
cdr3_aa: CASSLWQGKNYEQYF; cdr3_nt: TGCGCCAGCAGCCTGTGGCAGGGCAAAAACTACGAGCAGTACTTC; j_call: TRBJ2-7; clone_size: few; v_call: TRBV5-1; d_call: .
cdr3_aa: CAWSLGQAAEQYF; cdr3_nt: TGTGCCTGGAGTCTGGGACAGGCCGCCGAGCAGTACTTC; j_call: TRBJ2-7; clone_size: .; v_call: TRBV30; d_call: TRBD1
cdr3_aa: CASSPSTGGIANYGYTF; cdr3_nt: TGTGCCAGTAGTCCCTCGACAGGGGGTATAGCTAACTATGGCTACACCTTC; j_call: TRBJ1-2; clone_size: few; v_call: TRBV6-6; d_call: TRBD1
cdr3_aa: CASTKPDSNHYEQYF; cdr3_nt: TGTGCCAGCACTAAACCCGACAGTAATCACTACGAGCAGTACTTC; j_call: TRBJ2-7; clone_size: .; v_call: TRBV7-9; d_call: .
cdr3_aa: CASSQVTGVITEAFF; cdr3_nt: TGTGCCAGCAGCCAAGTCACAGGGGTCATCACTGAAGCTTTCTTT; j_call: TRBJ1-1; clone_size: .; v_call: TRBV14; d_call: TRBD1
cdr3_aa: CASSQEGQQETQYF; cdr3_nt: TGCGCCAGCAGCCAAGAGGGCCAGCAAGAGACCCAGTACTTC; j_call: TRBJ2-5; clone_size: .; v_call: TRBV4-3; d_call: .
cdr3_aa: CASGHGTTGSPLHF; cdr3_nt: TGCGCCAGCGGCCACGGGACAACTGGCTCACCCCTCCACTTT; j_call: TRBJ1-6; clone_size: .; v_call: TRBV5-1; d_call: .
cdr3_aa: CSARLQGNTEAFF; cdr3_nt: TGCAGTGCTAGACTACAGGGGAACACTGAAGCTTTCTTT; j_call: TRBJ1-1; clone_size: .; v_call: TRBV20-1; d_call: .
cdr3_aa: CASSSGTSVETQYF; cdr3_nt: TGTGCCAGCAGCTCCGGGACTAGTGTCGAGACTCAGTACTTC; j_call: TRBJ2-5; clone_size: .; v_call: TRBV7-8; d_call: TRBD2
cdr3_aa: CASSRGAPGQGIYGYTF; cdr3_nt: TGTGCCAGCAGCCGAGGTGCTCCGGGACAGGGCATCTATGGCTACACCTTC; j_call: TRBJ1-2; clone_size: .; v_call: TRBV3-1; d_call: TRBD1
cdr3_aa: CASSLGVGGRDNEQFF; cdr3_nt: TGTGCCAGCAGCTTAGGGGTCGGGGGAAGGGACAATGAGCAGTTCTTC; j_call: TRBJ2-1; clone_size: .; v_call: TRBV7-2; d_call: .
cdr3_aa: CASSLAGGQDSYEQYF; cdr3_nt: TGTGCCAGCTCACTAGCTGGGGGACAGGACTCCTACGAGCAGTACTTC; j_call: TRBJ2-7; clone_size: .; v_call: TRBV18; d_call: TRBD1
cdr3_aa: CASSQDLRQDRDGNIQYF; cdr3_nt: TGTGCCAGCAGCCAAGATCTTCGACAGGACAGGGATGGGAACATTCAGTACTTC; j_call: TRBJ2-4; clone_size: few; v_call: TRBV3-1; d_call: TRBD1
cdr3_aa: CASSYGTDFYGYTF; cdr3_nt: TGTGCCAGCAGTTACGGGACGGATTTCTATGGCTACACCTTC; j_call: TRBJ1-2; clone_size: .; v_call: TRBV6-5; d_call: .
cdr3_aa: CASSEARSEGANTEAFF; cdr3_nt: TGTGCCAGCAGTGAAGCGCGTAGTGAAGGAGCGAACACTGAAGCTTTCTTT; j_call: TRBJ1-1; clone_size: .; v_call: TRBV2; d_call: .
cdr3_aa: CASSEVKDFLNTEAFF; cdr3_nt: TGTGCCAGCAGTGAAGTTAAGGACTTTCTGAACACTGAAGCTTTCTTT; j_call: TRBJ1-1; clone_size: .; v_call: TRBV6-1; d_call: .
cdr3_aa: CASTRAGDYGYTF; cdr3_nt: TGTGCCAGCACCCGGGCAGGGGACTATGGCTACACCTTC; j_call: TRBJ1-2; clone_size: .; v_call: TRBV5-5; d_call: .
cdr3_aa: CASSPRDLVYGCTF; cdr3_nt: TGTGCCAGCAGCCCGAGGGACTTAGTCTATGGCTGCACCTTC; j_call: TRBJ1-2; clone_size: .; v_call: TRBV7-2; d_call: .
cdr3_aa: CASSWSGDGYEQYF; cdr3_nt: TGCGCCAGCAGCTGGTCCGGGGATGGCTACGAGCAGTACTTC; j_call: TRBJ2-7; clone_size: few; v_call: TRBV5-1; d_call: .
cdr3_aa: CSARDRGHAFF; cdr3_nt: TGCAGTGCTAGGGACAGGGGGCACGCTTTCTTT; j_call: TRBJ1-1; clone_size: .; v_call: TRBV20-1; d_call: TRBD1
cdr3_aa: CASSPFDRGYTF; cdr3_nt: TGTGCCAGCAGCCCTTTTGACAGAGGCTACACCTTC; j_call: TRBJ1-2; clone_size: .; v_call: TRBV7-2; d_call: .
cdr3_aa: CASSQKAGGPSEQFF; cdr3_nt: TGTGCCAGCAGCCAAAAAGCGGGGGGGCCTAGTGAGCAGTTCTTC; j_call: TRBJ2-1; clone_size: .; v_call: TRBV7-2; d_call: TRBD2
cdr3_aa: CSALSWGQTTDTQYF; cdr3_nt: TGCAGTGCTTTATCTTGGGGACAGACCACAGATACGCAGTATTTT; j_call: TRBJ2-3; clone_size: few; v_call: TRBV20-1; d_call: TRBD1
cdr3_aa: CSVVALPGGRGYEQYF; cdr3_nt: TGCAGCGTTGTCGCTCTTCCGGGGGGAAGAGGCTACGAGCAGTACTTC; j_call: TRBJ2-7; clone_size: .; v_call: TRBV29-1; d_call: TRBD2
cdr3_aa: CASRYQGSSGNTIYF; cdr3_nt: TGTGCCAGCCGATATCAGGGATCCTCTGGAAACACCATATATTTT; j_call: TRBJ1-3; clone_size: .; v_call: TRBV2; d_call: .
cdr3_aa: CASSPGLGTYNEQYF; cdr3_nt: TGCGCCAGCAGCCCGGGACTGGGGACTTACAATGAGCAGTACTTC; j_call: TRBJ2-5; clone_size: .; v_call: TRBV4-3; d_call: .
cdr3_aa: CASSSGTGGEKLFF; cdr3_nt: TGTGCCAGCAGCTCCGGGACAGGGGGTGAAAAACTGTTTTTT; j_call: TRBJ1-4; clone_size: .; v_call: TRBV7-9; d_call: TRBD1
cdr3_aa: CASSQVDRVHSKQETQYF; cdr3_nt: TGCGCCAGCAGCCAAGTAGACAGGGTTCATTCAAAACAAGAGACCCAGTACTTC; j_call: TRBJ2-5; clone_size: .; v_call: TRBV4-1; d_call: TRBD1
cdr3_aa: CASSSGGIHTGNTIYF; cdr3_nt: TGTGCCAGCAGTTCCGGGGGTATCCACACTGGAAACACCATATATTTT; j_call: TRBJ1-3; clone_size: few; v_call: TRBV7-2; d_call: .
cdr3_aa: CASSFRADRNQPQHF; cdr3_nt: TGTGCCAGCAGTTTCAGGGCCGACAGAAATCAGCCCCAGCATTTT; j_call: TRBJ1-5; clone_size: .; v_call: TRBV27; d_call: .
cdr3_aa: CASSSRGYTF; cdr3_nt: TGTGCCAGCAGCTCAAGGGGCTACACCTTC; j_call: TRBJ1-2; clone_size: .; v_call: TRBV3-2; d_call: .
cdr3_aa: CASSAPDSLLLAPNYGYTF; cdr3_nt: TGTGCCAGCAGCGCCCCGGACAGTCTTCTACTTGCCCCTAACTATGGCTACACCTTC; j_call: TRBJ1-2; clone_size: once; v_call: TRBV9; d_call: .
cdr3_aa: CASSHRPGQIYEQYF; cdr3_nt: TGTGCCAGCAGCCACCGGCCGGGACAGATCTACGAGCAGTACTTC; j_call: TRBJ2-7; clone_size: few; v_call: TRBV3-1; d_call: TRBD1
cdr3_aa: CASSRSGGYTF; cdr3_nt: TGTGCCAGCAGCCGCAGTGGCGGCTACACCTTC; j_call: TRBJ1-2; clone_size: .; v_call: TRBV7-9; d_call: .
cdr3_aa: CASSLVGSTQETQYF; cdr3_nt: TGTGCCAGCAGCTTAGTAGGCTCCACACAAGAGACCCAGTACTTC; j_call: TRBJ2-5; clone_size: few; v_call: TRBV7-2; d_call: .
cdr3_aa: CATRKTGEGETQYF; cdr3_nt: TGTGCCACCCGAAAGACAGGGGAGGGAGAGACCCAGTACTTC; j_call: TRBJ2-5; clone_size: few; v_call: TRBV24-1; d_call: .
cdr3_aa: CASTKPTSSYNEQFF; cdr3_nt: TGTGCCAGCACAAAACCCACTAGCTCCTACAATGAGCAGTTCTTC; j_call: TRBJ2-1; clone_size: few; v_call: TRBV6-2/TRBV6-3; d_call: .
cdr3_aa: CASSLDGGGTLHF; cdr3_nt: TGTGCCAGCAGCTTAGATGGGGGTGGCACCCTCCACTTT; j_call: TRBJ1-6; clone_size: few; v_call: TRBV7-9; d_call: .
cdr3_aa: CATSRVTTGELFF; cdr3_nt: TGTGCCACCAGTCGCGTAACCACCGGGGAGCTGTTTTTT; j_call: TRBJ2-2; clone_size: .; v_call: TRBV24-1; d_call: .